What follows describes a single T cell receptor (beta chain). Here immunoSEQ multiplex PCR was the method, and the copy in TCRdb shows in-frame clones only, minus some. The table lists around 510,000 clones, around 77% of them singletons. The sample comes from a study of shared clonotypes between healthy human individuals. The overall study: A few men and a couple of women, aged 18 to 49, were donors.

The CDR3 extends over 12 amino acids. CDR1 and CDR2 (germline): GTSNPN, SVGIG (reference sequence). The J segment lost 3 bases and the V segment lost 7 bases, leaving 3 bases of the junction unmatched. The chain employs TRBV30 and TRBJ2-7, with 10 bases that match TRBD1. The sequencing input was PBMCs. The sequence was obtained from a woman in her thirties or forties in good health. Some clones in this sample may be carry-over from other donors' samples. CDR3 DNA sequence: TGTGCCTTGGGACAGGGGTTCTACGAGCAGTACTTC. This encodes CALGQGFYEQYF. Using reference TRBV30 and TRBJ2-7 for the parts outside the CDR3, the full variable domain is SQTIHQWPATLVQPVGSPLSLECTVEGTSNPNLYWYRQAAGRGLQLLFYSVGIGQISSEVPQNLSASRPQDRQFILSSKKLLLSDSGFYLCALGQGFYEQYFGPGTRLTVT.